This T cell receptor beta chain derives from a study of identical twins. Overall study results and limits: Out-of-frame TCR alpha sharing in monozygotic twins exceeded recombination model predictions. Out-of-frame alpha sequences shared by twins showed excess low generation probability.

TCRdb independently ran MiXCR on the 5' RACE reads; one entry per CDR3 protein. This table has 1,800,000 or so distinct CDR3 sequences, about 32% appearing once. The CDR3 runs to 16 residues. The germline gives CDR1 MNHEY, CDR2 SVGAGI. The germline V and J ends were trimmed by 2 bases and 0 bases, with 11 bases remaining between them. Healthy Caucasians, and only they, were the donors. This clonotype was observed a few times. Its antigen is not identified. The clonotype originates from a newborn girl in good health. The chain recombines TRBV6-5 with TRBJ2-4; tentative D call: TRBD1 (6 bases). The sequencing sample was made of cord blood. The CDR3 loop reads CASSYVGAGAKNIQYF. As DNA, the CDR3 is TGTGCCAGCAGTTACGTGGGGGCGGGAGCCAAAAACATTCAGTACTTC.